One sample yielded the 10 T cell receptor beta chains listed below, sequenced in a study of monozygotic twins with inflammatory bowel disease. TCRdb reprocessed the 5' RACE reads and keeps a single row for each CDR3 protein, giving no DNA. The sample is made up of under 200,000 distinct CDR3 sequences, and the top ten hold roughly 2.4% of it. The sequenced sample consisted of blood. Receptors were obtained from a human donor with ulcerative colitis or Crohn's disease, or a healthy co-twin of an affected twin (not recorded which).

The chain carries TRBV11-2 and TRBJ2-7; TCRdb indicates TRBD2, and absent DNA this call remains unverified. Germline CDR1 and CDR2: SGHAT and FQNNGV. There are 18 residues in the CDR3. The CDR3 is CASSLEGLAGVTSYEQYF.

The chain combines TRBV7-6 with TRBJ2-5; TCRdb's D gene call, TRBD1, goes unchecked for lack of DNA. CDR1 SGHVS and CDR2 FNYEAQ come from the germline V gene. This CDR3 has 16 amino acids. The CDR3 sequence is CASSSLSDRGEETQYF.

The V and J genes are TRBV21-1 and TRBJ2-1; the TRBD1 assignment by TCRdb is unverifiable without DNA. TRBV21-1 constitutes a pseudogene. This CDR3 region has 16 residues. The CDR3 region is CASSILAQDRLDEQFF.

V is TRBV3-1 and J is TRBJ2-5. Germline CDR1 LGHDT, CDR2 YNNKEL (reference sequence). The CDR3 has 14 amino acids. The CDR3 sequence is CASSQDAGWETQYF.

V and J are TRBV5-1 and TRBJ2-3; without DNA, the TCRdb call of TRBD1 cannot be checked. The length of the CDR3 is 13 residues. CDR1 SGHRS and CDR2 YFSETQ come from the germline V gene. CDR3: CASSLGGADTQYF.

V usage is TRBV7-9 and J usage is TRBJ2-5. Germline-derived CDR1 and CDR2 are SEHNR and FQNEAQ (reference sequence). The CDR3 is 15 residues long. The chain's CDR3 is CASSLASLYQETQYF.

The rearrangement links TRBV6-1 to TRBJ2-3. There are 18 residues in the CDR3. The germline CDR1 and CDR2 sequences are MNHNS and SASEGT. CDR3 sequence: CASSEAPNEAPYTDTQYF.

The chain is built from TRBV4-2 and TRBJ2-3; the D call from TCRdb, TRBD2, cannot be confirmed without DNA. This CDR3 region has 16 residues. In germline, CDR1 is LGHNA, CDR2 YNFKEQ. CDR3 sequence reads: CASSQMSGRAADTQYF.

The rearrangement links TRBV7-3 to TRBJ2-1; TCRdb returns TRBD1, unconfirmable since there is no DNA. Germline-derived CDR1 and CDR2 are SGHTA and FQGTGA. This CDR3 comprises 15 residues. CDR3 residues: CASSPQRGPYNEQFF.

The rearrangement joins TRBV15 to TRBJ1-4. Germline assignment: CDR1 LNHNV and CDR2 YYDKDF (reference sequence). This CDR3 has 13 amino acids. This CDR3 is CATSLGNNEKLFF.